This paragraph reports one T cell receptor beta chain. This clone was seen only a few times. The specificity of this receptor is unknown. Per-base quality was not reported, and no clone a single base away is much larger than it. From each donor, a single peripheral blood sample of approximately 110 mL on average was drawn into heparinised tubes. A BD FACSAria II and a panel including CD45RO, CCR7, CD25, CD127, CD95 and CD27 were used to sort naive, central memory, regulatory and stem cell-like memory CD4+ T cells. A purity above 95% was achieved for all sorted populations. PBMCs were isolated immediately by Lymphoprep density gradient centrifugation and stained directly without culture. Samples were stained and sorted in pairs, with one healthy donor and one patient per experiment, so that batch effects were minimized. The source of the sample is a study of beta chain features in type 1 diabetes (dated 2018 in TCRdb). Describing the broader study: No differences in mean age, gender distribution, total cell number or subset yield were found between patients and healthy donors. A total of about 99,000,000 sorted cells were examined across all samples, and RNA yield correlated strongly with the number of cells per subset. The study compared TCRB repertoires of sorted circulating CD4+ T cell subsets between recently diagnosed type 1 diabetes patients and matched healthy donors. Whereas all 30 or so donors provided naive and central memory subsets, regulatory and stem cell-like memory subsets were isolated from just 8 patients and roughly 8 healthy donors. What the study reported, not specific to this receptor: HLA sub-analyses involved small numbers of individuals, so any influence of HLA type on TCRB rearrangement remained unresolved. Fewer insertions and more nucleotide deletions at VDJ recombination sites were observed in patients with type 1 diabetes, implying thymic rearrangement abnormalities. Because cDNA was sequenced instead of genomic DNA, activated cells with high expression could be over-represented, although the groups did not differ in activation or CD3 levels. Naive, central memory and regulatory TCRB repertoires appeared more similar among patients than among healthy donors. A moderate but significant shortening of TCRB CDR3 length was observed in type 1 diabetes patients in all four CD4+ subsets. Shorter templates might have been favored by PCR, but patient and control samples were amplified and corrected together, so both groups would have been affected equally by any skew.

Sequences SGHRS (CDR1) and YFSETQ (CDR2) are obtained from the germline V gene. V is pruned by 3 bases and J by 9 bases, leaving 5 bases of the junction without a gene match. Counted from cysteine to phenylalanine, this CDR3 has 15 amino acids. Only CDR3 DNA is held: 45 bases, read in frame from base 1. The entire amount of isolated RNA was reverse transcribed using the High Capacity cDNA Reverse Transcription Kit, so the sequenced TCRB transcripts were expressed ones. Naive, central memory and regulatory T cell samples underwent deep immunoSEQ sequencing, averaging roughly 3.5 million total reads per sample. Sorted cells were lysed in RLT buffer and RNA was extracted with DNase-treated RNeasy Micro or Mini kits, depending on cell number. Each cell subset was processed on its own to prevent cross-contamination, while patient and healthy donor samples were processed together. The immunoSEQ multiplex PCR was used to amplify TCRB sequences from cDNA, yielding 87-bp fragments that span the CDR3 region. The amplicons were sequenced using the Illumina HiSeq platform. In the paper's pipeline: Synthetic template baselines were used to correct PCR bias computationally, reads within Hamming distance 2 were collapsed, and singletons that could not be merged were discarded. Reads were aligned against IMGT so that V, D and J genes, CDR3 length and insertions or deletions at six rearrangement sites could be assigned. Within each subset, clonotype counts were normalized to sorted cell number, after which true diversity and Gini coefficients were computed with the tcR R package. Repertoire sharing was quantified using the overlap coefficient calculated on TCRB nucleotide sequences. The source is immuneACCESS, and TCRdb retained only in-frame sequences with V and J called. Part of the clones is not carried over; for the studies checked, unresolved V genes explain less than half of this, and the remainder is unexplained. From that table come the V and J calls and clone size; the DNA was used to work out D and trimming. Counted in this sample were about 370,000 clones; 8.5% to 10% of them appeared once. The ten biggest clones cover about 0.63% of the sample.

The sequence derives from a young man with type 1 diabetes. Source material: central memory CD4+ T cells from blood. The chain uses TRBV5-1 and TRBJ2-3; the central 15 bases match TRBD2. This receptor has the CDR3 CASSYGLAGGPTQYF. The nucleotide sequence reads as follows: TGCGCCAGCAGCTATGGACTAGCGGGAGGGCCCACGCAGTATTTT.